Listed below are T cell receptor beta chains from one sample, sequenced in a study of T-cell memory formation after mild COVID-19. TCRdb re-derived calls from the 5' RACE reads in MiXCR, one entry per CDR3 protein. The data contain 560,000 or so distinct CDR3 sequences, approximately 15% of them singletons. Sequenced input: PBMCs or a T cell subset sorted from them (not recorded which). The receptors were sampled from an adult woman who had mild COVID-19 (a few samples of this study predate the infection). Cell type and time point are not known. CDR3s include the opening cysteine and the closing phenylalanine or tryptophan. Fields, in order: D gene, V gene, clone size, CDR3 length, J gene, CDR3 protein, CDR3 DNA. A D gene is named only where the DNA matches it firmly. Clone sizes are given selectively: once, few, many, or a class where the clone is expanded.

TRBD2	TRBV12-3/TRBV12-4	few	18	TRBJ2-1	CASSPRTSGASSYNEQFF	TGTGCCAGCAGCCCCCGGACTAGCGGGGCCTCCTCCTACAATGAGCAGTTCTTC
.	TRBV5-1	few	18	TRBJ1-2	CASSPDGGLLPRDYGYTF	TGCGCCAGCAGCCCGGACGGGGGGCTTTTACCAAGGGACTATGGCTACACCTTC
TRBD1	TRBV12-3/TRBV12-4	few	15	TRBJ2-1	CASSEHGTGLREQFF	TGTGCCAGCAGTGAACACGGGACAGGCCTCAGAGAGCAGTTCTTC
TRBD1	TRBV29-1	.	14	TRBJ2-3	CSATTGWGTDTQYF	TGCAGCGCCACGACAGGGTGGGGCACAGATACGCAGTATTTT
.	TRBV11-2	.	13	TRBJ2-5	CASTRGGQETQYF	TGTGCCAGCACTCGAGGGGGCCAAGAGACCCAGTACTTC
.	TRBV6-6	.	13	TRBJ1-1	CAISQGPNTEAFF	TGTGCCATTTCACAGGGACCGAACACTGAAGCTTTCTTT
.	TRBV5-1	.	14	TRBJ2-7	CASSLAAWNYEQYF	TGCGCCAGCAGCTTGGCGGCGTGGAACTACGAGCAGTACTTC
.	TRBV5-6	few	14	TRBJ1-1	CASSLDVSNTEAFF	TGTGCCAGCAGCTTGGATGTGTCCAACACTGAAGCTTTCTTT
.	TRBV4-1	few	14	TRBJ1-2	CASSQVDRNYGYTF	TGCGCCAGCAGCCAAGTTGACAGAAACTATGGCTACACCTTC
TRBD1	TRBV25-1	.	14	TRBJ2-1	CATVGQGRIHEQFF	TGTGCCACCGTGGGACAGGGACGTATCCATGAGCAGTTCTTC
.	TRBV30	.	13	TRBJ2-4	CATGTKAKNIQYF	TGTGCCACAGGGACGAAGGCCAAAAACATTCAGTACTTC
.	TRBV5-1	few	15	TRBJ2-3	CASSPRDGAWDTQYF	TGCGCCAGCAGCCCCCGGGACGGTGCCTGGGATACGCAGTATTTT
.	TRBV29-1	.	10	TRBJ1-2	CSTGPDGYTF	TGCAGCACGGGACCCGATGGCTACACCTTC
.	TRBV24-1	.	12	TRBJ2-7	CATSDGRYEQYF	TGTGCCACCAGTGATGGAAGATACGAGCAGTACTTC
.	TRBV20-1	.	16	TRBJ1-6	CSARVRRSSYNSPLHF	TGCAGTGCTAGAGTTAGGAGGAGCTCCTATAATTCACCCCTCCACTTT
TRBD1	TRBV7-9	few	14	TRBJ2-1	CASTPRGGQHEQFF	TGTGCCAGCACCCCCCGAGGGGGCCAGCATGAGCAGTTCTTC
TRBD1	TRBV29-1	.	15	TRBJ1-2	CSVRDRGEANYGYTF	TGCAGCGTTCGGGACAGGGGTGAGGCTAACTATGGCTACACCTTC
.	TRBV10-3	.	16	TRBJ2-1	CAIRGDRDTPWNEQFF	TGTGCCATCAGAGGAGACCGGGACACCCCTTGGAATGAGCAGTTCTTC
TRBD1	TRBV5-1	.	13	TRBJ2-7	CASSRTGNNEQYF	TGCGCCAGCAGCCGGACAGGGAATAACGAGCAGTACTTC
.	TRBV10-3	few	13	TRBJ2-1	CAISEPGDNEQFF	TGTGCCATCAGTGAACCAGGGGACAATGAGCAGTTCTTC
.	TRBV5-5	many	15	TRBJ2-7	CASSLVATSSYEQYF	TGTGCCAGCAGCTTGGTCGCCACGAGCTCCTACGAGCAGTACTTC
.	TRBV18	.	14	TRBJ1-5	CASSPDSLNQPQHF	TGTGCCAGCTCACCAGACAGCCTCAATCAGCCCCAGCATTTT
TRBD2	TRBV5-1	.	13	TRBJ2-7	CASSLAGAVEQYF	TGCGCCAGCAGCCTAGCGGGAGCTGTCGAGCAGTACTTC
.	TRBV6-5	.	17	TRBJ2-6	CASSYWQTSSGANVLTF	TGTGCCAGCAGTTACTGGCAGACGAGCTCTGGGGCCAACGTCCTGACTTTC
.	TRBV20-1	few	14	TRBJ2-1	CSAMARSSYNEQFF	TGCAGTGCTATGGCTCGATCCTCCTACAATGAGCAGTTCTTC
.	TRBV6-4	.	14	TRBJ2-1	CASSDSGGHNEQFF	TGTGCCAGCAGTGACTCGGGGGGTCACAATGAGCAGTTCTTC
.	TRBV12-3/TRBV12-4	few	18	TRBJ2-7	CASSFKHGRPSRSYEQYF	TGTGCCAGCAGTTTCAAGCACGGACGCCCAAGCCGCTCCTACGAGCAGTACTTC
.	TRBV3-1	.	14	TRBJ2-7	CASSSQGFSYEQYF	TGTGCCAGCAGCTCGCAGGGATTCTCCTACGAGCAGTACTTC
.	TRBV7-2	.	15	TRBJ2-3	CASSLALIGTDTQYF	TGTGCCAGCAGCTTAGCGCTAATCGGCACAGATACGCAGTATTTT
.	TRBV4-3	few	14	TRBJ1-1	CASSPGYMNTEAFF	TGCGCCAGCAGCCCAGGGTACATGAACACTGAAGCTTTCTTT
.	TRBV5-1	.	14	TRBJ1-2	CASSLDMGNYGYTF	TGCGCCAGCAGCCTGGACATGGGTAACTATGGCTACACCTTC
TRBD2	TRBV5-1	.	15	TRBJ2-3	CTNTGTSVSTDTQYF	TGCACAAACACCGGGACTAGCGTCTCCACAGATACGCAGTATTTT
TRBD2	TRBV7-9	few	17	TRBJ2-1	CASTLIGSGRLTNEQFF	TGTGCCAGCACCCTTATCGGAAGCGGGAGGCTCACCAATGAGCAGTTCTTC
TRBD1	TRBV7-9	few	15	TRBJ1-1	CASSLIAGGPTEAFF	TGTGCCAGCAGCTTAATTGCAGGGGGCCCCACTGAAGCTTTCTTT
.	TRBV3-1	.	15	TRBJ1-3	CASSQEILSGNTIYF	TGTGCCAGCAGCCAAGAAATCCTCTCCGGAAACACCATATATTTT
.	TRBV27	few	17	TRBJ2-3	CASSPQGLSKSTDTQYF	TGTGCCAGCAGCCCACAGGGACTTTCGAAAAGCACAGATACGCAGTATTTT
.	TRBV7-2	few	14	TRBJ2-5	CASSLDGGAGAQYF	TGTGCCAGCAGCTTAGATGGCGGGGCCGGGGCCCAGTACTTC
TRBD1	TRBV20-1	many	14	TRBJ1-1	CSAKRGDRRAEAFF	TGCAGTGCTAAGAGGGGGGACAGAAGGGCTGAAGCTTTCTTT
TRBD1	TRBV9	.	17	TRBJ2-3	CASSVEMGTAFTDTQYF	TGTGCCAGCAGCGTAGAAATGGGGACAGCCTTCACAGATACGCAGTATTTT
.	TRBV20-1	few	13	TRBJ1-2	CSATREANYGYTF	TGCAGTGCTACTCGGGAAGCTAACTATGGCTACACCTTC
TRBD2	TRBV5-1	many	15	TRBJ2-1	CASSTSGGSYNEQFF	TGCGCCAGCAGCACTAGCGGGGGGTCATACAATGAGCAGTTCTTC
.	TRBV12-3/TRBV12-4	many	15	TRBJ2-7	CASSGGGGALYEQYF	TGTGCCAGCAGTGGGGGAGGGGGAGCTCTCTACGAGCAGTACTTC
.	TRBV5-1	.	13	TRBJ2-5	CASSLQVEETQYF	TGCGCCAGCAGTTTGCAGGTGGAAGAGACCCAGTACTTC
.	TRBV6-6	.	14	TRBJ1-6	CASSQRQNNSPLHF	TGTGCCAGCAGCCAGAGACAGAATAATTCACCCCTCCACTTT
.	TRBV7-9	few	12	TRBJ2-5	CASSVVQETQYF	TGTGCCAGCAGCGTCGTCCAAGAGACCCAGTACTTC
.	TRBV5-1	.	15	TRBJ1-1	CASSPYLDINTEAFF	TGCGCCAGCAGCCCGTACTTGGACATCAACACTGAAGCTTTCTTT
TRBD2	TRBV20-1	few	15	TRBJ2-1	CSASPVAGGYNEQFF	TGCAGTGCTAGTCCGGTTGCGGGAGGTTACAATGAGCAGTTCTTC
.	TRBV24-1	.	12	TRBJ1-2	CATSLGLGGYTF	TGTGCCACCAGCTTAGGATTGGGTGGCTACACCTTC
.	TRBV7-2	few	14	TRBJ2-7	CASSLVSNSYEQYF	TGTGCCAGCAGCTTAGTAAGTAACTCCTACGAGCAGTACTTC
TRBD1	TRBV4-1	once	15	TRBJ2-7	CASSHPQGGYYEQYF	TGCGCCAGCAGCCATCCACAGGGGGGATACTACGAGCAGTACTTC
TRBD1	TRBV7-2	.	14	TRBJ1-1	CASSLKRGRTEAFF	TGTGCCAGCAGCTTGAAAAGGGGGCGCACTGAAGCTTTCTTT
TRBD1	TRBV19	.	21	TRBJ2-6	CASSQPPGQGAPGAGANVLTF	TGTGCCAGTAGTCAGCCGCCGGGACAGGGGGCGCCAGGAGCTGGGGCCAACGTCCTGACTTTC
TRBD2	TRBV6-2/TRBV6-3	few	15	TRBJ2-3	CASSNLAGSTDTQYF	TGTGCCAGCAGCAATCTAGCGGGAAGCACAGATACGCAGTATTTT
.	TRBV7-8	many	11	TRBJ2-7	CASSPDYEQYF	TGTGCCAGCAGCCCTGACTACGAGCAGTACTTC
TRBD1	TRBV19	.	15	TRBJ2-1	CASSIGNRGYNEQFF	TGTGCCAGTAGTATTGGGAACAGGGGCTACAATGAGCAGTTCTTC
.	TRBV30	.	13	TRBJ2-5	CAWSVRVRETQYF	TGTGCCTGGAGTGTACGTGTGCGGGAGACCCAGTACTTC
.	TRBV20-1	.	8	TRBJ2-4	CSARGGYF	TGCAGTGCTAGAGGCGGGTACTTC